Presented here are 7 T cell receptor beta chains from one specimen sequenced in a study of neurological immune-mediated disorders. TCRdb called the 5' RACE reads again in MiXCR, with one record for every CDR3 protein. The data show 80,000 to 100,000 distinct CDR3 sequences, roughly 3.2% seen once. The specimen was PBMCs. The receptors derive from a woman between 50 and 59 years old with multiple sclerosis.

At least ten counts were recorded for this clonotype. The chain carries TRBV18 and TRBJ1-1; D remains ambiguous. Germline CDR1 and CDR2: KGHSH and LQKENI. Trimming removed 6 bases at V and 1 base at J, with 9 bases between. The CDR3 length is 13 residues. The CDR3 loop is CASSIRQNTEAFF. The CDR3 DNA reads as TGTGCCAGCTCCATAAGGCAGAACACTGAAGCTTTCTTT.

Ten or more counts support this clonotype. The rearrangement links TRBV28 to TRBJ1-5, with a tentative D call TRBD1 (5 bases). Germline assignment: CDR1 MDHEN and CDR2 SYDVKM. V lost 6 bases to trimming and J lost 3 bases, with 15 bases between them. The CDR3 is made up of 15 amino acids. As DNA, the CDR3 is TGTGCCAGCAGAACCCCCTCCGGGACCAATCAGCCCCAGCATTTT. Its protein product is CASRTPSGTNQPQHF.

The V call is TRBV7-2, the J call TRBJ2-5; D may correspond to TRBD1 or TRBD2 (5 bases each). CDR1 is SGHTA and CDR2 is FQGNSA in the germline V gene. The CDR3 runs 16 residues. V was trimmed by 7 bases and J by 0 bases, leaving 18 bases between them. This CDR3 is CASIRGLVGYQETQYF. The CDR3 DNA reads TGTGCCAGCATCCGGGGCCTAGTTGGGTACCAAGAGACCCAGTACTTC.

This clonotype has a count of ten or more. The chain links TRBV20-1 to TRBJ2-3; 9 nucleotides agree with TRBD2. The V and J ends lost 2 bases and 1 base, in that order; junction bases with no gene match: 4. The CDR3 loop spans 15 amino acids. CDR1 and CDR2 (germline): DFQATT, SNEGSKA (reference sequence). CDR3 bases: TGCAGTGCTAGAAGTTCTAGCGGGGGCACAGATACGCAGTATTTT. Encoded protein: CSARSSSGGTDTQYF.

This clonotype has ten or more counts. The chain carries TRBV20-1 and TRBJ2-2; 8 bases map to TRBD1. CDR3 length: 15 residues. The germline V gene encodes CDR1 DFQATT and CDR2 SNEGSKA (reference sequence). V was clipped by 3 bases and J by 4 bases; unmatched bases: 7. The CDR3 DNA sequence: TGCAGTGCTAGTGATGACAGGGGAGGCACCGGGGAGCTGTTTTTT. Amino acid sequence: CSASDDRGGTGELFF.

This clonotype came up many times. The V call is TRBV3-1, the J call TRBJ2-7; 10 positions match TRBD1. CDR1 and CDR2 from the germline V gene are LGHDT and YNNKEL (reference sequence). After removal of 1 base from V and 5 bases from J, the junction contained 5 bases not matched to a gene. The CDR3 loop spans 15 amino acids. The CDR3 coding sequence is TGTGCCAGCAGCCAAGCATGGACAGGGGGAGACGAGCAGTACTTC. Protein sequence: CASSQAWTGGDEQYF.

This clonotype was observed at least ten times. The genes are TRBV20-1 and TRBJ2-1; the match to TRBD2 covers 7 bases. The CDR3 extends over 16 amino acids. The germline V gene has CDR1 DFQATT and CDR2 SNEGSKA (reference sequence). Trimming removed 4 bases from V and 7 bases from J; junction bases left unmatched: 16. The CDR3 bases are TGCAGTGCTACCTCTCGGGCTAGCGGCGTCTTGAATGAGCAGTTCTTC. Its translation is CSATSRASGVLNEQFF.